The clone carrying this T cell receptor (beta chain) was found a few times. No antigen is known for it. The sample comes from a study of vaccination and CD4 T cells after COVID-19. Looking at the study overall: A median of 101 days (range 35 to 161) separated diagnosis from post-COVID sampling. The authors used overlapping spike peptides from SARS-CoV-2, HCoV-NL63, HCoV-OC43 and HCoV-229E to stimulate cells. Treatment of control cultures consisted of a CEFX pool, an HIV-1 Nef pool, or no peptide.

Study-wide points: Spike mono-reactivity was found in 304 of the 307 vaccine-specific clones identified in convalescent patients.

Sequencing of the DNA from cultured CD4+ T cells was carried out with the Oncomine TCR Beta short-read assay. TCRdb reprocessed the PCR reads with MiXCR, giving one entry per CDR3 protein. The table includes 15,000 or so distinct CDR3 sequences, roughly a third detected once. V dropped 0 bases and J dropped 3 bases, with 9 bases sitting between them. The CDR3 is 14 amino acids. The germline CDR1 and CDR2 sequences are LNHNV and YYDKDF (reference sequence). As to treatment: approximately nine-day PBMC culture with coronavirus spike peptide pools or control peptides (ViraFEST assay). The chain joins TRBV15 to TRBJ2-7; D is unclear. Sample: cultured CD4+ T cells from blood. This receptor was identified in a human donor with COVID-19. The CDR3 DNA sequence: TGTGCCACCAGCAGAGATCCCGCAGACTACGAGCAGTACTTC. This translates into CATSRDPADYEQYF.